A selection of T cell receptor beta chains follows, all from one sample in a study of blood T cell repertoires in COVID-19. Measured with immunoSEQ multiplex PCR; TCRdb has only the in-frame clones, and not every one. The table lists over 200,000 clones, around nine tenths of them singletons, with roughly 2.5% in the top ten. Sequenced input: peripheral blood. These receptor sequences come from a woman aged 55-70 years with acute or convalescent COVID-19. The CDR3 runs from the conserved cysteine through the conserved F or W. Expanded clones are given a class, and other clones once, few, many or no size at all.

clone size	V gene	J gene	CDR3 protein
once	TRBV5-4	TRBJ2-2	CASSLGGGNTGELFF
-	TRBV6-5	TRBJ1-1	CASGVQGARGTEAFF
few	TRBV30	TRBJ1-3	CAWSLDISGNTIYF
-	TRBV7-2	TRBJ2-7	CASSFGTADYEQYF
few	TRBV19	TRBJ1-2	CASSIAAGNYGYTF
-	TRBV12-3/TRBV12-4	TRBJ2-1	CASSYNNEQFF
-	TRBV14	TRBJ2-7	CASSQLGQGDMNQYF
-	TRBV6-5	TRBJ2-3	CASTPKGRSTQYF
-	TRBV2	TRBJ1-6	CASTGYRDYNSPLHF
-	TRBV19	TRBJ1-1	CASRLRPNGDTEAFF
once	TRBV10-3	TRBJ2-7	CAISGTGNEQYF
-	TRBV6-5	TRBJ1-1	CASSYSAMTEAFF
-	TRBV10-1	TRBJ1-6	CASSESSGTSGSPLHF
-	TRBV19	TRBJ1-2	CASSTVQGARSYGYTF
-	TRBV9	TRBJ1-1	CASSTHSGKYSEAFF
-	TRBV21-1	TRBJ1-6	CASSKEPGSPSSYNSPLHF
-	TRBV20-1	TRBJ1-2	CSAGDGYTF
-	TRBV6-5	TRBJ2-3	CASNREGTDTQYF
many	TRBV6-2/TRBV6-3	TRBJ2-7	CASSPRSRQGNEQYF
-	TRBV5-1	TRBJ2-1	CASSLGLAGGLLRDEQFF
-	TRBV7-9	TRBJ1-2	CASSSGTGNYGYTF
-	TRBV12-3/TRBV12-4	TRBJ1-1	CATSPRIEAFF